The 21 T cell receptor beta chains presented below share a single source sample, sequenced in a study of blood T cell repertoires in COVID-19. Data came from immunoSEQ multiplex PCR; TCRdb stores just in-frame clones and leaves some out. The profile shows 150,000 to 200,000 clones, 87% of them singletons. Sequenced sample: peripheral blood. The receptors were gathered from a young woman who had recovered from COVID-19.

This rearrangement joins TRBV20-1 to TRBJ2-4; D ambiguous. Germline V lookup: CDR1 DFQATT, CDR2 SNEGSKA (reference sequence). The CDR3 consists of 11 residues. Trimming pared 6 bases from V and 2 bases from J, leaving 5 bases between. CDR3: CSALTKNIQYF. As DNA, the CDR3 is TGCAGTGCACTAACCAAAAACATTCAGTACTTC.

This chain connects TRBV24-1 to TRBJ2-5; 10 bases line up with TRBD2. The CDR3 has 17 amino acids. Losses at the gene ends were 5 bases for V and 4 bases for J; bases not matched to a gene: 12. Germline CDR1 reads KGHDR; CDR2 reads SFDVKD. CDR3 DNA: TGTGCCACCAGTGCCCCCCTCGGACTAGCGGAAGGAGAGACCCAGTACTTC. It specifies CATSAPLGLAEGETQYF.

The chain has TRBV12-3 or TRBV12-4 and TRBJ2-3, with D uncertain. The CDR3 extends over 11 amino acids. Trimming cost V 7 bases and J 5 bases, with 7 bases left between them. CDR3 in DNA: TGTGCCAGCACTCCGGGAGATACGCAGTATTTT. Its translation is CASTPGDTQYF.

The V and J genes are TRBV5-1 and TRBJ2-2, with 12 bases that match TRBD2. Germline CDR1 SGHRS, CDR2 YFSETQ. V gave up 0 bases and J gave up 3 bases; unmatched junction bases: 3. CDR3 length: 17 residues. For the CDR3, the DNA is TGCGCCAGCAGCTTGGCTAGCGGGAGGGCCTACACCGGGGAGCTGTTTTTT. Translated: CASSLASGRAYTGELFF.

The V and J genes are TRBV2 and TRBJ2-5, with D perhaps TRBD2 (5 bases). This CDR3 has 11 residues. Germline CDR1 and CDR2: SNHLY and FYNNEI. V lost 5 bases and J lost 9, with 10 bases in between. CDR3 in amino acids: CASSSSQAQYF. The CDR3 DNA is TGTGCCAGCAGTTCTAGCCAGGCCCAGTACTTC.

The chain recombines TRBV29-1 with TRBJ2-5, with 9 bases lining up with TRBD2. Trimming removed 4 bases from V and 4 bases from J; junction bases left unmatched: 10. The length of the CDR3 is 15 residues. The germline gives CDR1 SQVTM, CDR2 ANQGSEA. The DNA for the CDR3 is TGCAGCGTTGTGGGAGGGCCTAGCGGGATAGAGACCCAGTACTTC. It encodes CSVVGGPSGIETQYF.

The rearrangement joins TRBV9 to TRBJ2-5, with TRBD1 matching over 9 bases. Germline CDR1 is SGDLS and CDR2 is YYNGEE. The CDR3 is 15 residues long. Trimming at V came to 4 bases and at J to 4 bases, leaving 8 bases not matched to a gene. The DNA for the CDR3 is TGTGCCAGCAGCATACAACAGGGGGCCGTAGAGACCCAGTACTTC. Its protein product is CASSIQQGAVETQYF.

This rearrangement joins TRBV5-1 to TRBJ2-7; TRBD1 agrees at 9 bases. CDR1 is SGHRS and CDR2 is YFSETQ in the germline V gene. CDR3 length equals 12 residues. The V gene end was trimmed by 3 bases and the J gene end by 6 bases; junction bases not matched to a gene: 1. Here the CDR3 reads CASSWTGAEQYF. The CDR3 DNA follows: TGCGCCAGCAGCTGGACAGGGGCCGAGCAGTACTTC.

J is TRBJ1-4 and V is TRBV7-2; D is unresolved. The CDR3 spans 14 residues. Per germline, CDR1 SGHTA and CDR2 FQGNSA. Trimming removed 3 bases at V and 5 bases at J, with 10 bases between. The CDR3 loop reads CASSLDGLNEKLFF. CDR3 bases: TGTGCCAGCAGCTTGGACGGACTAAATGAAAAACTGTTTTTT.

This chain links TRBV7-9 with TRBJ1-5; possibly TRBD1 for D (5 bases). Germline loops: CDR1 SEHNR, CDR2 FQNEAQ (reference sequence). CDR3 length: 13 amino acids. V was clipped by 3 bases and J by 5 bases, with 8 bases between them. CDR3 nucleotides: TGTGCCAGCAGCTTCGGGGGAGATCAGCCCCAGCATTTT. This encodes CASSFGGDQPQHF. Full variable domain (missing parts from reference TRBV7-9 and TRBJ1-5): DTGVSQNPRHKITKRGQNVTFRCDPISEHNRLYWYRQTLGQGPEFLTYFQNEAQLEKSRLLSDRFSAERPKGSFSTLEIQRTEQGDSAMYLCASSFGGDQPQHFGDGTRLSIL.

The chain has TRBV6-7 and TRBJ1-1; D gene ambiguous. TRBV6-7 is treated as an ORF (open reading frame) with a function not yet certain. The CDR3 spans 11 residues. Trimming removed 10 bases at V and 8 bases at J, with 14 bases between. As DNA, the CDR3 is TGTGCCACCTCCTCGGGGAGGGAAGCTTTCTTT. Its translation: CATSSGREAFF.

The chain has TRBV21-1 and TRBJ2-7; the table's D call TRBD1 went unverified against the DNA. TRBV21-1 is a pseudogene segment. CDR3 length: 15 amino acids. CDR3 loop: CASSKALGRPYEQYV. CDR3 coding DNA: TGTGCCAGCAGCAAAGCTCTGGGCAGACCCTACGAGCAGTACGTC.

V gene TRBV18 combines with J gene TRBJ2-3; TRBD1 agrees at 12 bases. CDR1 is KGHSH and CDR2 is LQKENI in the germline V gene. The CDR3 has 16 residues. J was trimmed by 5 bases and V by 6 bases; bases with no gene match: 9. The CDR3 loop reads CASSPIGTGGKDTQYF. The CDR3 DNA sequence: TGTGCCAGCTCGCCCATCGGGACAGGGGGCAAAGATACGCAGTATTTT.

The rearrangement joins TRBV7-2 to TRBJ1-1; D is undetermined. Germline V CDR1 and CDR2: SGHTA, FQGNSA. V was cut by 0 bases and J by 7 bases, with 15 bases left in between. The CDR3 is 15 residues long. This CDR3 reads CASSLAPPGRDEAFF. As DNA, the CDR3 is TGTGCCAGCAGCTTAGCTCCTCCTGGGAGGGATGAAGCTTTCTTT.

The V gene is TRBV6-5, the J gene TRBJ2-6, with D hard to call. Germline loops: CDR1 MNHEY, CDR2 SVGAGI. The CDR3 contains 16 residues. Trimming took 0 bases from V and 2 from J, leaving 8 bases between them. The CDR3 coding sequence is TGTGCCAGCAGTTACTCGACGGGTACTGGGGCCAACGTCCTGACTTTC. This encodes CASSYSTGTGANVLTF.

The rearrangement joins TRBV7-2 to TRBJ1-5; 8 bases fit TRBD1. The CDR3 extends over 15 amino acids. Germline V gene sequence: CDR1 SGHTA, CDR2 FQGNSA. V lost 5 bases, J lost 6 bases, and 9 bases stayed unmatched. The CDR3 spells CASSPGQGAGQPQHF. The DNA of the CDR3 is TGTGCCAGCAGCCCCGGTCAGGGGGCAGGTCAGCCCCAGCATTTT.

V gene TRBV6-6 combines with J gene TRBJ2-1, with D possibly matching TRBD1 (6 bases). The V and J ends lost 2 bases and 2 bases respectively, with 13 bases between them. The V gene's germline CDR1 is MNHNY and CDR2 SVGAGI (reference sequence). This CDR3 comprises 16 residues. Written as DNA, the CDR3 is TGTGCCAGCAGTTACCATCCTACAGGGACCTACAATGAGCAGTTCTTC. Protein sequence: CASSYHPTGTYNEQFF.

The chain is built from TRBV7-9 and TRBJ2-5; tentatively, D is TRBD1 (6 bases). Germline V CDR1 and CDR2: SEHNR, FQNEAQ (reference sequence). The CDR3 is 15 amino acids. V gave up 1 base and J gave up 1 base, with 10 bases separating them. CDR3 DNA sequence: TGTGCCAGCAGCTTAGGACAGGCTTTCCAAGAGACCCAGTACTTC. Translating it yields CASSLGQAFQETQYF.

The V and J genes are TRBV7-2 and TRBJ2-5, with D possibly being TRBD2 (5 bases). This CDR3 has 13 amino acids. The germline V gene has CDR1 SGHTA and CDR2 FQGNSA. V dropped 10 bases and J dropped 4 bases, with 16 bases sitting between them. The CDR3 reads CATGLFMGETQYF. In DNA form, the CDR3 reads TGTGCCACTGGACTGTTCATGGGAGAGACCCAGTACTTC.

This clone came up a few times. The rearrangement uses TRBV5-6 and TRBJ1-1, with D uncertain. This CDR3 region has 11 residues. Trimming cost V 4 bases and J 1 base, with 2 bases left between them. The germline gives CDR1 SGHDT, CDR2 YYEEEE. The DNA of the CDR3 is TGTGCCAGCAGCCAGAACACTGAAGCTTTCTTT. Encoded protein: CASSQNTEAFF. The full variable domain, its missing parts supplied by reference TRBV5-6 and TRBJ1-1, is DAGVTQSPTHLIKTRGQQVTLRCSPKSGHDTVSWYQQALGQGPQFIFQYYEEEERQRGNFPDRFSGHQFPNYSSELNVNALLLGDSALYLCASSQNTEAFFGQGTRLTVV.

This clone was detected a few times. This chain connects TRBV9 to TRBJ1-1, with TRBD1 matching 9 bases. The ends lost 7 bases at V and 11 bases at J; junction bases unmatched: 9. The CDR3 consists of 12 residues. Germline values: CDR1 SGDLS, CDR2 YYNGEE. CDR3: CASAGTGKRAFF. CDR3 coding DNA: TGTGCCAGCGCCGGGACAGGGAAGAGGGCTTTCTTT.